This TCR beta chain was identified during a study of T cells in Graves' hyperthyroidism and ophthalmopathy. The CDR3 sequence is 13 residues long. Per germline, CDR1 LNHNV and CDR2 YYDKDF (reference sequence). Trimming took 5 bases from V and 3 from J, leaving 11 bases between them. Researchers took RNA transcripts and amplified the TCR beta CDR3 regions from them. The primer set for the first-round RT-PCR of the TCR CDR3 was HTBI. Via MiXCR, TCRdb re-called the multiplex PCR reads, giving one row per CDR3 protein. The sample records roughly 740,000 distinct CDR3 sequences, less than 20% being singletons. This clonotype was seen at least ten times.

Sequenced sample: blood. The V gene is TRBV15, the J gene TRBJ2-7, with D hard to call. The sequence was obtained from a man between 18 and 29 years old with Graves' hyperthyroidism. CDR3 coding DNA: TGTGCCACCAGCGAACTTTCTAGCTACGAGCAGTACTTC. It is translated as CATSELSSYEQYF. Variable domain in full (rest from reference TRBV15 and TRBJ2-7): DAMVIQNPRYQVTQFGKPVTLSCSQTLNHNVMYWYQQKSSQAPKLLFHYYDKDFNNEADTPDNFQSRRPNTSFCFLDIRSPGLGDTAMYLCATSELSSYEQYFGPGTRLTVT.